The entry below describes one T cell receptor beta chain. It lacks a known antigen. No base quality information exists; no much larger clone differs at one position. This entry belongs to a study of PD-1 blockade in classical Hodgkin lymphoma (dated by TCRdb to 2018 to 2021). Study-level background: The study used CyTOF and TCR beta sequencing to define a peripheral blood immune signature of response to PD-1 blockade in classical Hodgkin lymphoma.

The time point tag for this specimen amounts to: newly diagnosed, previously untreated cHL patient sample. Using a Miltenyi CD4+ T cell isolation kit, CD4+ T cells were purified from thawed PBMCs through magnetic negative selection. PBMCs from patients with newly diagnosed, previously untreated classical Hodgkin lymphoma were sequenced as a comparison group for the relapsed/refractory trial patients. Peripheral blood was collected in 8 mL Vacutainer Cell Preparation Tubes, from which PBMCs were isolated by centrifugation and then cryopreserved. Purified CD4+ and CD8+ fractions were prepared only for cases where an additional PBMC sample was available. On LS columns in a quadroMACS separator, the magnetically labelled cells were depleted, and the flow-through was collected as the purified fraction. General conclusions and limits of the study: Baseline TCR diversity was reported to be lower in newly diagnosed patients than in healthy donors, and even lower in relapsed/refractory patients. The study covered only a single clinical trial cohort, and the causes of the repertoire differences, possibly disease activity or prior therapy, were still not defined.

Genomic DNA was extracted with the Qiagen DNeasy kit from unsorted PBMCs and from negatively selected CD4+ and CD8+ fractions. Amplification of TCR beta CDR3 regions was done by immunoSEQ multiplex PCR with primers that anneal to V and J segments. A synthetic immune receptor repertoire was used to minimize amplification bias, and remaining bias was computationally removed after sequencing. In the authors' own workflow: Custom Python scripts were used to quantify repertoire diversity as the Shannon entropy index. Unsorted, CD4+ and CD8+ repertoires were examined separately, except in combined analyses, for which CD4+ and CD8+ sequences were merged in silico. In TCRdb, the immuneACCESS table is reduced to in-frame sequences with V and J assigned. These tables do not hold every clone; where another copy was compared, an unresolved V gene accounts for under half, and the others remain unexplained. V, J and clone size reflect that table, while D and trimming were determined from the DNA. The sample table contains 24,000 or so clones; only one count was recorded for about 89% of them. Clones ranked in the top ten supply around 0.53% of the sample.

Per the germline V gene (reference sequence), LNHDA is the CDR1 and SQIVND is the CDR2. The CDR3 spans 15 residues, from the cysteine through the phenylalanine. The DNA shown is the 45-base CDR3, in frame from base 1. At the junction V is shortened by 7 bases and J by 7 bases, with 22 bases in between. The specimen was CD4+ T cells from blood. This TCR derives from a human donor with classical Hodgkin lymphoma. The V gene is TRBV19 and the J gene is TRBJ1-1; TRBD1 is a possible D gene, resting on 5 matching bases. The DNA sequence is given as TGTGCCAGTAAAAGTCCCCTAGGGGAATTCTATGAAGCTTTCTTT. It translates to CASKSPLGEFYEAFF.